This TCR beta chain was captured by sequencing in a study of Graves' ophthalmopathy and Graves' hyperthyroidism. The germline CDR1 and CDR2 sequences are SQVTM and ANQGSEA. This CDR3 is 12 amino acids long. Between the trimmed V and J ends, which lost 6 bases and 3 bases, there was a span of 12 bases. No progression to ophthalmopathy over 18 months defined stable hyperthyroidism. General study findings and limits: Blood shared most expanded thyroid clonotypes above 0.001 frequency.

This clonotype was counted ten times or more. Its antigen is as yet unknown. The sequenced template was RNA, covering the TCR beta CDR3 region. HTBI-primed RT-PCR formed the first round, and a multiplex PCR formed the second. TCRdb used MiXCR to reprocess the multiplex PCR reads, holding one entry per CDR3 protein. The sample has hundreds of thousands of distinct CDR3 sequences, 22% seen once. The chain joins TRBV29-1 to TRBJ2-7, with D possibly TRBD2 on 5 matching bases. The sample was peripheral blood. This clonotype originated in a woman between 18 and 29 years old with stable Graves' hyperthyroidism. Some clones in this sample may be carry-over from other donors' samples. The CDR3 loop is CSVEGLNYEQYF. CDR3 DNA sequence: TGCAGCGTCGAGGGCCTCAACTACGAGCAGTACTTC.